The clone carrying this TCR beta chain was detected a few times. This entry belongs to a study of cytomegalovirus exposure and HLA in healthy donors. CDR3 length: 14 amino acids. Germline assignment: CDR1 MDHEN and CDR2 SYDVKM. V was cut by 6 bases and J by 0 bases, with 9 bases left in between. PCR involved 60 Vbeta and 13 Jbeta primers. Only in-frame clones appear in the TCRdb table, and some are missing; sequencing was by immunoSEQ multiplex PCR. The table shows over 70,000 clones, with 76% occurring only once. This rearrangement joins TRBV28 to TRBJ1-3, with D maybe TRBD1 (6 bases). The TCR was taken from a male donor in good health and CMV-seronegative. Material: PBMCs. CDR3 sequence reads: CASSSGASGNTIYF. The DNA of the CDR3 is TGTGCCAGCAGCTCAGGGGCCTCTGGAAACACCATATATTTT.